These T cell receptor beta chains were read from a single sample in a study of blood T cell repertoires in COVID-19. Method: immunoSEQ multiplex PCR; TCRdb's copy keeps in-frame clones and lacks some. This table has around 300,000 clones, 88% appearing once. Sequencing was performed on PBMCs or T cells enriched from blood (not recorded which). These receptors came from a man aged 25 to 40 who had recovered from COVID-19. The CDR3 runs from the conserved cysteine through the conserved F or W. The D gene is left open where the match is weak. A row's size may be missing; if present it is once, few, many or a size class.

j_call	clone_size	d_call	v_call	cdr3_nt	cdr3_aa
TRBJ2-7	NA	NA	TRBV9	TGTGCCAGCAGCGTAGCCCCGAGCTACGAGCAGTACTTC	CASSVAPSYEQYF
TRBJ1-5	NA	TRBD1	TRBV28	TGTGCCAGCAGCCACCCAGGGGGCCGGGGCAATCAGCCCCAGCATTTT	CASSHPGGRGNQPQHF
TRBJ1-2	NA	TRBD1	TRBV5-1	TGCGCCAGCAGCTTGAGCCCCGGGACAGGGGACCTCTATGGCTACACCTTC	CASSLSPGTGDLYGYTF
TRBJ2-4	once	NA	TRBV19	TGTGCCAGTAGTATAGTAGGTAGGGAGGCAGACATTCAGTACTTC	CASSIVGREADIQYF
TRBJ1-6	NA	NA	TRBV7-8	TGTGCCAGCAGCGTAATGGGCCAGCCATCTAATTCACCCCTCCACTTT	CASSVMGQPSNSPLHF
TRBJ1-2	NA	NA	TRBV5-4	TGTGCCAGCAGCTTGGTGGGCCAAACCCTTGGGGGCTACACCTTC	CASSLVGQTLGGYTF
TRBJ2-7	NA	NA	TRBV5-1	TGCGCCAGCAGCCCCTCCCTCTACGAGCAGTACTTC	CASSPSLYEQYF
TRBJ1-2	medium-sized	TRBD1	TRBV5-1	TGCGCCAGCAGCTGGGGGACAGGATTGAATGGCTACACCTTC	CASSWGTGLNGYTF
TRBJ1-6	NA	NA	TRBV6-1	TGTGCCAGCAGTGAAGTTCTCAGTTATAATTCACCCCTCCACTTT	CASSEVLSYNSPLHF
TRBJ1-5	NA	TRBD1	TRBV2	TGTGCCAGCAGTGACAGGACAGGGGGCACTCAGCCCCAGCATTTT	CASSDRTGGTQPQHF
TRBJ1-3	NA	TRBD1	TRBV28	TGTGCCAGCAGTCCCCGGGACAGGGTTTACTCTGGAAACACCATATATTTT	CASSPRDRVYSGNTIYF
TRBJ1-2	NA	TRBD1	TRBV15	TGTGCCACCAGCGGACGGGACAGGGTAGAAGGCTACACCTTC	CATSGRDRVEGYTF
TRBJ1-6	few	NA	TRBV9	TGTGCCAGCAACTCGCTGGGCGGGTCTAATTCACCCCTCCACTTT	CASNSLGGSNSPLHF
TRBJ1-2	NA	TRBD1	TRBV6-5	TGTGCCAGCAGCAGTACAGGGGTCAATGGCTACACCTTC	CASSSTGVNGYTF
TRBJ1-6	NA	TRBD1	TRBV11-3	TGTGCCAGCAGCTTAGACCTTGGGTTCACCGGGACAGTCGATAATTCACCCCTCCACTTT	CASSLDLGFTGTVDNSPLHF
TRBJ1-4	NA	NA	TRBV3-1/TRBV3-2	TGTGCCAGCAGCCAAGATCGACTAACTCCCTGTTTT	CASSQDRLTPCF
TRBJ1-1	NA	NA	TRBV19	TGTGCCAGTAGTATAGGGGGGGACTACACTGAAGCTTTCTTT	CASSIGGDYTEAFF
TRBJ2-5	NA	NA	TRBV9	TGTGCCAGCAGCCCCACCTTTATCGGGGTGGAGGGTGTGACCCAGTACTTC	CASSPTFIGVEGVTQYF
TRBJ2-5	NA	NA	TRBV7-3	TGTGCCAGCAGCGGAAGAAGCGAAAAGACCCAGTACTTC	CASSGRSEKTQYF
TRBJ2-7	NA	NA	TRBV7-3	TGTGCCAGCAGCTTAAAGGGGGGGTCCTCCTACGAGCAGTACTTC	CASSLKGGSSYEQYF
TRBJ2-5	NA	TRBD1	TRBV11-3	TGTGCCAGCAGCGAGCGGACAGGCTACCAAGAGACCCAGTACTTC	CASSERTGYQETQYF
TRBJ1-2	NA	TRBD1	TRBV27	TGTGCCAGCAGCCAGTTCAGAGGGGGCCTCTATGGCTACACCTTC	CASSQFRGGLYGYTF
TRBJ2-7	NA	NA	TRBV11-3	TGTGCCAGCAGCTTAGATCGGCGGGGGCGTAAGTACGAGCAGTACTTC	CASSLDRRGRKYEQYF
TRBJ1-6	NA	NA	TRBV20-1	TGCAGTGCTAGTATACGGCTCCGGGGGATTTCACCCCTCCACTTT	CSASIRLRGISPLHF
TRBJ1-1	NA	TRBD1	TRBV19	TGTGCCAGTAGTAGCCTCCAGGGGGCGAGCACTGAAGCTTTCTTT	CASSSLQGASTEAFF
TRBJ2-2	NA	NA	TRBV28	TGTGCCAGCAGTCTATCGGTGAACACCGGGGAGCTGTTTTTT	CASSLSVNTGELFF
TRBJ2-2	NA	NA	TRBV5-1	TGCGCCAGCAGGCCGACGACAGCCGGGGAGCTGTTTTTT	CASRPTTAGELFF
TRBJ1-4	once	TRBD1	TRBV5-5	TGTGCCAGCAACCGGGACAGGAGAATCGCAACTAATGAAAAACTGTTTTTT	CASNRDRRIATNEKLFF
TRBJ2-5	NA	NA	TRBV9	TGTGCCAGCAGCCCGACCCCGGGTGAGACCCAGTACTTC	CASSPTPGETQYF
TRBJ1-5	NA	TRBD1	TRBV28	TGTGCCACCGACAGGGGAATGCCCCAGCATTTT	CATDRGMPQHF
TRBJ1-1	few	NA	TRBV7-9	TGTGCCAGCACCCTAGGGCGGGAGACTGAAGCTTTCTTT	CASTLGRETEAFF
TRBJ2-2	few	NA	TRBV7-3	TGTGCCAGCAGCCCCGGGGACGGGGAGCTGTTTTTT	CASSPGDGELFF
TRBJ1-5	NA	TRBD1	TRBV2	TGTGCCAGCAGGCGGGGGGGACAGGTGGACAATCAGCCCCAGCATTTT	CASRRGGQVDNQPQHF
TRBJ2-2	once	NA	TRBV24-1	TGTGCCACCAGTGTAAGTAAGATTACTCTCGCGAACACCGGGGAGCTGTTTTTT	CATSVSKITLANTGELFF
TRBJ2-7	NA	NA	TRBV5-4	TGTGCCAGCAGCCCCCAAGGTGGCGGGGTGACCTCCTACGAGCAGTACTTC	CASSPQGGGVTSYEQYF
TRBJ1-1	NA	NA	TRBV13	TGTGCCAGCAGGGTTGAGGGTCACACTGAAGCTTTCTTT	CASRVEGHTEAFF
TRBJ2-7	NA	NA	TRBV18	TGTGCCAGCTCACCTTTCCGAGGCTACGAGCAGTACTTC	CASSPFRGYEQYF
TRBJ1-6	NA	NA	TRBV14	TGTGCCAGCAGCCAGTTTCGGTCCTCAAATTCACCCCTCCACTTT	CASSQFRSSNSPLHF
TRBJ2-4	NA	TRBD1	TRBV28	TGTGCCAGCAGTCCGCTCCGGGACAGGGGCTCTAAGGGGGTATACTTC	CASSPLRDRGSKGVYF
TRBJ1-2	NA	TRBD1	TRBV5-1	TGCGCCAGCAGCCCCGGGACAGGGACCGACTATGGCTACACCTTC	CASSPGTGTDYGYTF
TRBJ1-5	few	TRBD1	TRBV15	TGTGCCACCAGCAGACGTACCGGGACAGCTAGCAATCAGCCCCAGCATTTT	CATSRRTGTASNQPQHF
TRBJ1-6	NA	NA	TRBV4-1	TGCGCCAGCAGCCAGCCCCAGGAGGCCCTTTTGAATTCACCCCTCCACTTT	CASSQPQEALLNSPLHF
TRBJ1-4	NA	NA	TRBV5-1	TGCGCCAGCAGCTTGACCGCAGGGATCAGGGAAAAACTGTTTTTT	CASSLTAGIREKLFF
TRBJ1-5	once	NA	TRBV18	TGTGCCAGCTCACCGCAGGGGACGCTGGTTTCCCAGCCCCAGCATTTT	CASSPQGTLVSQPQHF
TRBJ2-2	NA	NA	TRBV11-2	TGTGCCAGCACCTCTAGGGGGGAGCTGTTTTTT	CASTSRGELFF
TRBJ2-3	NA	TRBD1	TRBV5-1	TGCGCCAGCAGCGATCCCAGGGGGCAGGGCACAGATACGCAGTATTTT	CASSDPRGQGTDTQYF
TRBJ1-2	NA	NA	TRBV28	TGTGCCAGCAGTATCCCAGGGTTGGGCTACACCTTC	CASSIPGLGYTF
TRBJ1-2	NA	TRBD1	TRBV14	TGTGCCAGTACCAGGGGGACCTCTTATGGCTACACCTTC	CASTRGTSYGYTF
TRBJ1-2	NA	NA	TRBV5-4	TGTGCCAGCAGCTTGGCTAGGACAACTAACTATGGCTACACCTTC	CASSLARTTNYGYTF
TRBJ2-1	NA	TRBD1	TRBV28	TGTGCCAGCAGCGACAGGGGGGCCGTGAATGAGCAGTTCTTC	CASSDRGAVNEQFF
TRBJ2-5	NA	TRBD2	TRBV27	TGTGCCAGCAGTTTATTACCCCGGGCCCGGGGGGGCAGGGAGACCCAGTACTTC	CASSLLPRARGGRETQYF